The 28 T cell receptor beta chains listed next were all sequenced from one sample in a study of Ad26.COV2.S vaccination and SARS-CoV-2 variants. Treatment here: roughly 18 received Ad26.COV2.S at low or high dose, single or two shots; about 5 received placebo; per-sample allocation not given. The samples were gathered on day 63 after the first injection of vaccine or placebo. TCRdb keeps only in-frame clones here, not all; method: immunoSEQ multiplex PCR. There are roughly 250,000 clones in the sample; around nine tenths occur only once, and 2.9% lies in the top ten. Sequenced here: peripheral blood, sampled in a trial of Ad26.COV2.S vaccine versus placebo. Every receptor here comes from a person between 18 and 60 years old who received the Ad26.COV2.S COVID-19 vaccine or a placebo.

The gene calls are TRBV19 and TRBJ1-6, with D possibly TRBD1 on 5 matching bases. This CDR3 is built from 14 residues. Germline assignment: CDR1 LNHDA and CDR2 SQIVND (reference sequence). V lost 8 bases to trimming and J lost 6 bases, with 14 bases between them. Written as DNA, the CDR3 is TGTGCCAGTTCCCCCAGGGAGGCTAATTCACCCCTCCACTTT. Its translation is CASSPREANSPLHF.

This clone was counted a few times. The chain carries TRBV7-2 and TRBJ2-1; TRBD1 aligns across 7 bases. This CDR3 comprises 15 residues. Germline CDR1 SGHTA, CDR2 FQGNSA. V lost 3 bases to trimming and J lost 3 bases; unmatched junction nucleotides: 5. The DNA of the CDR3 is TGTGCCAGCAGCTTCCGGGACAGACGCTACAATGAGCAGTTCTTC. It codes for CASSFRDRRYNEQFF.

The chain uses TRBV3-1 (or the pseudogene TRBV3-2) and TRBJ1-4; 12 bases align to TRBD1. The V segment lost 1 base and the J segment 11 bases; nucleotides outside the gene matches: 2. The CDR3 spans 14 residues. Germline V gene sequence: CDR1 LGHDT, CDR2 YNNKEL (reference sequence). The CDR3 nucleotides read TGTGCCAGCAGCCAAGGGGACAGGGGGCGTAAACTGTTTTTT. It codes for CASSQGDRGRKLFF.

The rearrangement links TRBV6-1 to TRBJ2-7, with 11 bases that match TRBD2. CDR1 and CDR2 (germline): MNHNS, SASEGT. Losses at the gene ends were 2 bases for V and 6 bases for J; bases not matched to a gene: 9. The CDR3 spans 16 residues. This chain's CDR3 is CASSEYFGTSGGEQYV. CDR3 sequence (DNA): TGTGCCAGCAGTGAATATTTTGGGACTAGCGGTGGCGAGCAGTACGTC.

The V and J genes are TRBV14 and TRBJ2-7; D possibly corresponds to TRBD1 (5 bases). The germline gives CDR1 SGHDN, CDR2 FVKESK. Trimming removed 4 bases from V and 4 bases from J, with 11 bases in between. CDR3 length: 13 residues. As DNA, the CDR3 is TGTGCCAGCAGCCGAACGTCAGGGTACGAGCAGTACTTC. Protein product: CASSRTSGYEQYF.

V usage is TRBV11-3 and J usage is TRBJ2-5; TRBD2 matches 13 bases. The V segment lost 4 bases and the J segment 3 bases; nucleotides outside the gene matches: 2. CDR1 and CDR2 (germline): SGHNT, YENEEA. The CDR3 loop spans 15 amino acids. Here the CDR3 DNA reads TGTGCCAGCAGCTACGGACTAGCGGGAGAAGAGACCCAGTACTTC. Amino acid sequence: CASSYGLAGEETQYF.

The chain couples TRBV25-1 to TRBJ1-2, with D hard to call. Germline V lookup: CDR1 MGHDK, CDR2 SYGVNS. The CDR3 is made up of 12 amino acids. V was trimmed by 7 bases and J by 7 bases, leaving 13 bases between them. The CDR3 protein is CASKTGGSGYTF. Here the CDR3 DNA reads TGTGCCAGCAAGACCGGCGGGAGTGGCTACACCTTC.

The table lists this clone with a count of one. This CDR3 is CASSSSAVSYNEQFF. CDR3 DNA: TGTGCCAGCAGCAGCTCCGCGGTCTCCTACAATGAGCAGTTCTTC. The chain joins TRBV5-4 to TRBJ2-1; no reliable D call. Trimming took off 4 bases at V and 0 bases at J, with 11 bases between the two ends. The CDR3 consists of 15 residues. Germline V lookup: CDR1 SGHNT, CDR2 YYREEE (reference sequence). Using reference TRBV5-4 and TRBJ2-1 for the parts outside the CDR3, the full variable domain is ETGVTQSPTHLIKTRGQQVTLRCSSQSGHNTVSWYQQALGQGPQFIFQYYREEENGRGNFPPRFSGLQFPNYSSELNVNALELDDSALYLCASSSSAVSYNEQFFGPGTRLTVL.

This rearrangement joins TRBV5-4 to TRBJ2-1; D perhaps matches TRBD2 (5 bases). The CDR3 loop spans 16 amino acids. Trimming left V 2 bases short and J 7 bases short, with 19 bases between. Germline CDR1 and CDR2: SGHNT and YYREEE (reference sequence). The DNA of the CDR3 is TGTGCCAGCAGCTTCTTCTCGTCTCCGGGGTGGAATGAGCAGTTCTTC. This codes for CASSFFSSPGWNEQFF.

V and J are TRBV7-9 and TRBJ2-3, with D perhaps matching TRBD1 (5 bases). Between the trimmed V and J ends, which lost 6 bases and 2 bases, there was a span of 15 bases. Germline V gene data show CDR1 as SEHNR and CDR2 as FQNEAQ (reference sequence). The CDR3 covers 15 residues. The CDR3 region is CASRYRTSSTDTQYF. CDR3 DNA: TGTGCCAGCAGGTATAGGACATCATCCACAGATACGCAGTATTTT.

The chain employs TRBV5-6 and TRBJ1-2; TRBD1 aligns across 9 bases. Trimming cost V 2 bases and J 4 bases; bases outside gene matches: 6. This CDR3 is 15 amino acids long. Per germline, CDR1 SGHDT and CDR2 YYEEEE. For the CDR3, the DNA is TGTGCCAGCAGCTTAACAGGGGGCGATGTCTATGGCTACACCTTC. As protein: CASSLTGGDVYGYTF.

The chain carries TRBV6-5 and TRBJ1-1, with D uncertain. V lost 2 bases and J lost 2, with 12 bases in between. The CDR3 spans 15 residues. CDR1 is MNHEY, CDR2 SVGAGI, per germline. The CDR3 spells CASSYLFKGNTEAFF. The CDR3 DNA is TGTGCCAGCAGTTACCTGTTCAAGGGCAACACTGAAGCTTTCTTT.

This chain uses TRBV7-2 with TRBJ2-1; D perhaps matches TRBD2 (5 bases). CDR1 and CDR2 (germline): SGHTA, FQGNSA. The CDR3 contains 13 residues. Between the trimmed V and J ends, which lost 2 bases and 8 bases, there was a span of 10 bases. CDR3 nucleotides: TGTGCCAGCAGCTTAAGCTATAGCGATGAGCAGTTCTTC. Protein: CASSLSYSDEQFF.

The chain is built from TRBV5-1 and TRBJ1-1, with D maybe TRBD1 (5 bases). Per the germline V gene, CDR1 is SGHRS and CDR2 is YFSETQ. The ends were cut back, 5 bases at V and 1 base at J, with 15 bases in the middle. This CDR3 is built from 15 residues. The CDR3 here is CASRATGPSNTEAFF. As DNA, the CDR3 is TGCGCCAGCAGGGCTACGGGACCCTCGAACACTGAAGCTTTCTTT. Variable domain in full (rest from reference TRBV5-1 and TRBJ1-1): KAGVTQTPRYLIKTRGQQVTLSCSPISGHRSVSWYQQTPGQGLQFLFEYFSETQRNKGNFPGRFSGRQFSNSRSEMNVSTLELGDSALYLCASRATGPSNTEAFFGQGTRLTVV.

The gene calls are TRBV5-1 and TRBJ2-7, with TRBD2 matching 12 bases. CDR1 SGHRS and CDR2 YFSETQ come from the germline V gene. The J segment lost 7 bases and the V segment lost 5 bases, leaving 10 bases of the junction unmatched. This CDR3 contains 15 residues. The CDR3 here is CASSNGLAGPGEQYF. The CDR3 nucleotides are TGCGCCAGCAGTAACGGACTAGCGGGGCCGGGGGAGCAGTACTTC.

The V gene is TRBV25-1, the J gene TRBJ1-1; maybe TRBD1 (5 bases). The germline V gene has CDR1 MGHDK and CDR2 SYGVNS. The CDR3 length is 14 residues. V was shortened by 8 bases and J by 1 base, with 14 bases between the two germline ends. CDR3 sequence: CASWRGTGNTEAFF. CDR3 DNA sequence: TGTGCCAGCTGGCGAGGGACGGGGAACACTGAAGCTTTCTTT.

The chain links TRBV3-1 (or the pseudogene TRBV3-2) to TRBJ2-7, with D possibly being TRBD1 or TRBD2 (5 bases each). The germline CDR1 and CDR2 sequences are LGHDT and YNNKEL (reference sequence). Between the trimmed V and J ends, which lost 0 bases and 2 bases, there was a span of 20 bases. This CDR3 region has 18 residues. This CDR3 reads CASSQDSSGLYRTYEQYF. As DNA, the CDR3 is TGTGCCAGCAGCCAAGATAGTTCGGGGCTATATAGGACCTACGAGCAGTACTTC.

The chain carries TRBV24-1 and TRBJ2-4, with TRBD1 as a possible D gene (5 bases). Germline V gene data show CDR1 as KGHDR and CDR2 as SFDVKD. The germline V and J ends were trimmed by 1 base and 6 bases, with 9 bases remaining between them. The CDR3 spans 14 residues. This CDR3 is CATSDFPGPNIQYF. The CDR3 nucleotides read TGTGCCACCAGTGATTTTCCAGGGCCAAACATTCAGTACTTC.

The chain is built from TRBV5-1 and TRBJ2-1; the match to TRBD2 covers 10 bases. CDR3 length: 16 residues. The germline CDR1 and CDR2 sequences are SGHRS and YFSETQ. V trimming: 0 bases; J trimming: 4 bases; junction bases outside the gene matches: 4. CDR3 sequence: CASSLGWTSGYNEQFF. CDR3 in DNA: TGCGCCAGCAGCTTGGGTTGGACTAGCGGTTACAATGAGCAGTTCTTC.

The chain joins TRBV11-1 to TRBJ1-2; D remains unclear. The CDR3 totals 13 residues. Germline V lookup: CDR1 SGHAT, CDR2 FQDESV (reference sequence). The ends were cut back, 2 bases at V and 8 bases at J, with 12 bases in the middle. CDR3 region: CASSLTSRGGYTF. The CDR3 DNA reads as TGTGCCAGCAGCTTAACCAGCCGGGGAGGCTACACCTTC.

This rearrangement joins TRBV12-3 or TRBV12-4 to TRBJ2-2; weak D call: TRBD1 (5 bases). The V and J ends lost 6 bases and 5 bases respectively, with 10 bases between them. The CDR3 consists of 13 residues. CDR3 sequence (DNA): TGTGCCAGCAGACAGACAGCGACCGGGGAGCTGTTTTTT. It yields the protein CASRQTATGELFF.

V is TRBV9 and J is TRBJ2-3, with D uncertain. The CDR3 consists of 14 residues. The V and J ends lost 1 base and 4 bases respectively, with 10 bases between them. Germline CDR1 reads SGDLS; CDR2 reads YYNGEE. In nucleotides, the CDR3 is TGTGCCAGCAGCGTAAGAGGCGCCTCAGATACGCAGTATTTT. Protein product: CASSVRGASDTQYF.

The count of this clone is one. This chain connects TRBV2 to TRBJ1-1; the D gene is possibly TRBD1 (5 bases). Looked up from germline, CDR1 is SNHLY and CDR2 is FYNNEI. Trimming cost V 4 bases and J 3 bases, with 18 bases left between them. The CDR3 covers 16 residues. The CDR3 spells CASSATIRDLYTEAFF. The DNA of the CDR3 is TGTGCCAGCAGTGCAACTATCCGGGACCTTTACACTGAAGCTTTCTTT.

This chain connects TRBV4-1 to TRBJ1-2; TRBD1 agrees at 7 bases. CDR3 length equals 15 residues. Germline CDR1 is MGHRA and CDR2 is YSYEKL. J was trimmed by 9 bases and V by 0 bases; bases with no gene match: 10. The chain's CDR3 is CASSQDRAGGSSYTF. For the CDR3, the DNA is TGCGCCAGCAGCCAAGATCGGGCAGGGGGTAGTAGCTACACCTTC.

This clone is a singleton in its sample. CDR3 nucleotides: TGTGCCAGCAGCCCCGGGACAGTGAGTGGCGAGCAGTACTTC. Encoded protein: CASSPGTVSGEQYF. The V and J genes are TRBV13 and TRBJ2-7, with 7 positions matching TRBD1. Germline CDR1 reads PRHDT; CDR2 reads FYEKMQ (reference sequence). The CDR3 totals 14 residues. The V segment lost 5 bases and the J segment 6 bases; nucleotides outside the gene matches: 10.

The rearrangement joins TRBV10-3 to TRBJ2-2; D perhaps matches TRBD1 (6 bases). Trimming shortened V by 4 bases and J by 5 bases, and 8 bases separated the two germline ends. Per germline, CDR1 ENHRY and CDR2 SYGVKD. This CDR3 has 13 amino acids. CDR3 nucleotide sequence: TGTGCCATCAGTGGGGACAATACCGGGGAGCTGTTTTTT. Translating gives CAISGDNTGELFF.

The gene calls are TRBV18 and TRBJ1-5; D call uncertain. Per germline, CDR1 KGHSH and CDR2 LQKENI. This CDR3 spans 13 amino acids. Trimming stripped 5 bases from V and 1 base from J, with 6 bases between. The CDR3 protein is CASSTDSNQPQHF. In DNA, the CDR3 is TGTGCCAGCTCAACCGACAGCAATCAGCCCCAGCATTTT.

This sequence joins TRBV6-6 and TRBJ2-1; D remains unclear. V gave up 2 bases and J gave up 6 bases, with 11 bases separating them. Germline CDR1 reads MNHNY; CDR2 reads SVGAGI (reference sequence). This CDR3 spans 14 amino acids. CDR3 loop: CASSYGSRVNEQFF. In nucleotides, the CDR3 is TGTGCCAGCAGTTACGGATCCCGTGTCAATGAGCAGTTCTTC.